There are many counts of the clone carrying this T cell receptor beta chain. The CDR3 is 14 residues long. V trimming: 4 bases; J trimming: 5 bases; junction bases outside the gene matches: 4. CDR1 MGHDK and CDR2 SYGVNS come from the germline V gene. The data stem from a study of neurological immune-mediated disorders. TCRdb processed the 5' RACE reads anew with MiXCR; each CDR3 protein has one entry. Altogether 35,000 to 45,000 distinct CDR3 sequences are present, roughly 12% being singletons, with the ten largest covering under 5%. The sequence was collected from a woman younger than 45 with HTLV-1-associated myelopathy (HAM/TSP). Source material: CD4+ T cells from blood. The rearrangement links TRBV25-1 to TRBJ1-4; 7 bases are shared with TRBD1. CDR3 bases: TGTGCCAGCAGTGCAACCAGGGGGAATGAAAAACTGTTTTTT. Protein product: CASSATRGNEKLFF. Variable domain in full (rest from reference TRBV25-1 and TRBJ1-4): EADIYQTPRYLVIGTGKKITLECSQTMGHDKMYWYQQDPGMELHLIHYSYGVNSTEKGDLSSESTVSRIRTEHFPLTLESARPSHTSQYLCASSATRGNEKLFFGSGTQLSVL.